This is a list of T cell receptor beta chains from one sample in a study of blood T cells in healthy people across ages. TCRdb re-derived calls from the 5' RACE reads in MiXCR, one entry per CDR3 protein. This sample has about 970,000 distinct CDR3 sequences; about 51% occur once, and the top ten carry about a fifth. Sequences were obtained from blood. Receptors were obtained from a woman aged 55-69 years in good health. Each CDR3 is given with its conserved first and last residue. A D gene is named only where the DNA matches it firmly. The size field is filled for only some rows; it gives once, few, many or a size class.

>TRBJ2-5|TRBD2|TRBV6-5|.
TGTGCCAGCAGTTATAGCGGGAGGGGAGGGGAGACCCAGTACTTC
CASSYSGRGGETQYF
>TRBJ2-5|.|TRBV11-1|many
TGTGCCAGCAGCGCGGGACAGCAAGAGACCCAGTACTTC
CASSAGQQETQYF
>TRBJ1-6|.|TRBV12-3/TRBV12-4|few
TGTGCCAGCAGACCTGGAGGGCTGAATTCACCCCTCCACTTT
CASRPGGLNSPLHF
>TRBJ1-2|.|TRBV5-1|.
TGCGCCAGCAGCTTGAGTCCTGATACCTATGGCTACACCTTC
CASSLSPDTYGYTF
>TRBJ2-3|TRBD2|TRBV7-2|.
TGTGCCAGCAGCAAAGGGACTAGCTACACAGATACGCAGTATTTT
CASSKGTSYTDTQYF
>TRBJ2-3|.|TRBV10-3|few
TGTGCCATCAGTGAGCCTGACGAGGCCTATACGCAGTATTTT
CAISEPDEAYTQYF
>TRBJ2-1|.|TRBV19|.
TGTGCCAGTAGTATTCAAGCGGACAATGAGCAGTTCTTC
CASSIQADNEQFF
>TRBJ2-5|.|TRBV4-2|few
TGTGCCAGCAGCCTCCTGGGCACGCAAGAGACCCAGTACTTC
CASSLLGTQETQYF
>TRBJ2-5|TRBD1|TRBV9|.
TGTGCCAGCAGCCCCCTGATGGGCAGGGGGCAAGAGACCCAGTACTTC
CASSPLMGRGQETQYF
>TRBJ2-1|.|TRBV5-1|.
TGCGCCAGCAGCCCCAGGGGGGAGACCCACAATGAGCAGTTCTTC
CASSPRGETHNEQFF
>TRBJ2-3|.|TRBV27|few
TGTGCCAGCAGTTTTAGTATGATTGATACGCAGTATTTT
CASSFSMIDTQYF
>TRBJ1-6|.|TRBV20-1|.
TGCAGTCGCACGTTGGGGAATTCACCCCTCCACTTT
CSRTLGNSPLHF
>TRBJ2-1|TRBD2|TRBV20-1|.
TGCAGTGCTAGGAGGACTAGTTTTTACAATGAGCAGTTCTTC
CSARRTSFYNEQFF
>TRBJ2-5|.|TRBV12-3/TRBV12-4|.
TGTGCCAGCAGTCGGGACTCCCACCAAGAGACCCAGTACTTC
CASSRDSHQETQYF
>TRBJ1-5|.|TRBV6-5|few
TGTGCCAGCAGTTACGACAACGACCCCAATCAGCCCCAGCATTTT
CASSYDNDPNQPQHF
>TRBJ2-7|TRBD2|TRBV27|few
TGTGCCAGCAGTTCCACCGGACTAGCGGGAGGGTTCTACGAGCAGTACTTC
CASSSTGLAGGFYEQYF
>TRBJ2-7|TRBD1|TRBV12-3/TRBV12-4|.
TGTGCCAGCAGTAAACCGGGACAGGGTAACCACGAGCAGTACTTC
CASSKPGQGNHEQYF
>TRBJ2-7|TRBD1|TRBV5-1|.
TGCGCCAGCAGCTTACCGGGACAGGGGAACGAGCAGTACTTC
CASSLPGQGNEQYF
>TRBJ2-1|.|TRBV20-1|.
TGCAGTGCTCCGGGCCCTAGTAGGGAGACCCAGTTCTTC
CSAPGPSRETQFF
>TRBJ2-4|TRBD1|TRBV2|.
TGTGCCAGCAGTGAAGCGCGAGGGGCAGGGGGCATTCAGTACTTC
CASSEARGAGGIQYF
>TRBJ2-7|TRBD1|TRBV4-1|.
TGCGCCAGCAGCCCCCCCGGACGAGGACAGGGGGCTTACGAGCAGTACTTC
CASSPPGRGQGAYEQYF
>TRBJ1-2|.|TRBV5-1|.
TGCGCCAGCAGCTCCCAAGGTCGGGGGGGCGCAGGTGGAGGCTACACCTTC
CASSSQGRGGAGGGYTF
>TRBJ2-7|TRBD2|TRBV7-2|many
TGTGCCAGCAGCCTAGCGGGAGCGGGGTACGAGCAGTACTTC
CASSLAGAGYEQYF
>TRBJ2-7|.|TRBV7-9|.
TGTGCCAGCCGGGACACCAACTACGAGCAGTACTTC
CASRDTNYEQYF
>TRBJ2-7|.|TRBV20-1|.
TGCAGTGCTAGGGCCGGGACGCACCCTTACGAGCAGTACTTC
CSARAGTHPYEQYF
>TRBJ1-5|.|TRBV20-1|few
TGCAGTGCTAGCAACAGCAATCAGCCCCAGCATTTT
CSASNSNQPQHF
>TRBJ2-5|TRBD1|TRBV12-3/TRBV12-4|.
TGTGCCAGCAGTTATGCTGGACAGGGGCGAGAGACCCAGTACTTC
CASSYAGQGRETQYF
>TRBJ2-7|.|TRBV7-9|.
TGTGCCAGCAGCTTTTATTGGCACCCCTACGAGCAGTACTTC
CASSFYWHPYEQYF
>TRBJ2-1|.|TRBV10-3|few
TGTGCCATCAGTGGAACCGGCTCCTACAATGAGCAGTTCTTC
CAISGTGSYNEQFF
>TRBJ2-1|.|TRBV7-2|.
TGTGCCAGCAGCTTAGCGGGAGGAAGGGAAAATGAGCAGTTCTTC
CASSLAGGRENEQFF
>TRBJ1-4|.|TRBV7-9|.
TGTGCCAGCAGATCAACGGGGCGCGACGAAAAACTGTTTTTT
CASRSTGRDEKLFF
>TRBJ2-3|.|TRBV6-5|.
TGTGCCAGCAGCCGGTGGACAGGCGGGAACACAGATACGCAGTATTTT
CASSRWTGGNTDTQYF
>TRBJ2-7|TRBD1|TRBV15|few
TGTGCCACCAGTAGAGATAAGGGACAGACCTACGAGCAGTACTTC
CATSRDKGQTYEQYF
>TRBJ2-7|TRBD2|TRBV20-1|.
TGCAGTGCTAGACCTCCGGGACTACCTTTTTACGAGCAGTACTTC
CSARPPGLPFYEQYF
>TRBJ2-5|.|TRBV25-1|few
TGTGCCAGCAGTGAACGGAGTCCGGCGGTTAGGGGGGCCCAGTACTTC
CASSERSPAVRGAQYF
>TRBJ2-6|TRBD1|TRBV12-3/TRBV12-4|.
TGTGCCAGCAGTCCAGACAGGGGCTCGAACTCTGGGGCCAACGTCCTGACTTTC
CASSPDRGSNSGANVLTF
>TRBJ2-3|.|TRBV15|.
TGTGCCACCAGCAGAGATCTCTTCGGCCGAACTAGCACAGATACGCAGTATTTT
CATSRDLFGRTSTDTQYF
>TRBJ2-3|TRBD2|TRBV29-1|few
TGCAGCGTAGTTTCTAGCGGAGTGGGGCGGGATACGCAGTATTTT
CSVVSSGVGRDTQYF
>TRBJ2-1|TRBD1|TRBV28|.
TGTGCCAGCAGTTCACCGGGACAGGGGCAGTTCTTC
CASSSPGQGQFF
>TRBJ2-5|TRBD2|TRBV9|.
TGTGCCAGCAGCCCCGGGACTAGCGCTAGAAATGAGCAGTACTTC
CASSPGTSARNEQYF
>TRBJ2-1|.|TRBV28|.
TGTGCCAGCAATTTAGGGAGCTCCTACAATGGGCAGTTCTTC
CASNLGSSYNGQFF
>TRBJ2-4|TRBD1|TRBV2|.
TGTGCCAGCACGGTGGACAGGGGAAACGTTCAGTACTTC
CASTVDRGNVQYF
>TRBJ2-1|.|TRBV20-1|.
TGCAGTGCCACAAGAGGGGCACTTGGCAATGAGCAGTTCTTC
CSATRGALGNEQFF
>TRBJ2-5|TRBD1|TRBV14|.
TGTGCCAGCGGCCGACAGGGAGTCCTCCAAGAGACCCAGTACTTC
CASGRQGVLQETQYF
>TRBJ2-7|.|TRBV18|.
TGTGCCAGCTCACCTGGCCGATATAGCTCCTACGAGCAGTACTTC
CASSPGRYSSYEQYF
>TRBJ2-7|TRBD1|TRBV9|.
TGTGCCAGCAGCGTAGTAAGGGACAGGGGCGTCTACGAGCAGTACTTC
CASSVVRDRGVYEQYF
>TRBJ2-1|TRBD2|TRBV28|.
TGTGCCAGCAGTTTTCCCCTAGGAGGTAGCGGGACCTCCTACAATGAGCAGTTCTTC
CASSFPLGGSGTSYNEQFF
>TRBJ2-4|.|TRBV25-1|.
TGTGCCAGCAGTGCAAGTCCGGGGGCAGACATTCAGTACTTC
CASSASPGADIQYF
>TRBJ2-3|.|TRBV9|.
TGTGCCAGCAGCGTATACCAGGGGGATACGCAGTATTTT
CASSVYQGDTQYF
>TRBJ2-1|.|TRBV7-9|.
TGTGCCAGCAGAAAAGATGGGAGCTCCTACAATGAGCAGTTCTTC
CASRKDGSSYNEQFF
>TRBJ2-7|.|TRBV28|few
TGTGCCAGCAGTTTATTCTTCAGCTCCTACGAGCAGTACTTC
CASSLFFSSYEQYF
>TRBJ2-1|TRBD2|TRBV20-1|.
TGCAGTGCCGGGGGGGGACTTTACAATGAGCAGTTCTTC
CSAGGGLYNEQFF
>TRBJ2-5|.|TRBV10-3|.
TGTGCCATCAGTGAGTCGAGGGGGGTTATCGAGACCCAGTACTTC
CAISESRGVIETQYF
>TRBJ2-1|.|TRBV14|.
TGTGCCAGCGCTTCTAGGAGGGTTTTTGGTAATGAGCAGTTCTTC
CASASRRVFGNEQFF
>TRBJ2-1|TRBD2|TRBV9|few
TGTGCCAGCAGCGGCCCCGGGTTAGCGGGAACAAAAGAGCAGTTCTTC
CASSGPGLAGTKEQFF
>TRBJ1-2|.|TRBV5-1|.
TGCGCCAGCGGCTTGGAGCAGGGTGGTCGCTACACCTTC
CASGLEQGGRYTF